This T cell receptor beta chain was obtained from a study of beta chain features in type 1 diabetes. Study details: The study found patients and healthy donors alike in age, gender and cell yields.

Points from the study as a whole: An over-representation of cells with high TCR expression could result from cDNA sequencing. Naive, central memory and Treg TCRB repertoires appeared more alike in patients than in healthy donors.

There are a few counts of this clone. Its matching antigen is unknown. Researchers reported sorting CD4+ naive, central memory, regulatory and stem cell-like memory cells via CD45RO/CCR7/CD25/CD127/CD95/CD27. Since all of the isolated RNA was reverse transcribed, expressed TCRB transcripts were what got sequenced. Libraries were prepared by immunoSEQ multiplex PCR; TCRdb keeps only in-frame clonotypes and omits some of them. The top ten clones hold around 0.02% of a sample with 350,000 to 400,000 clones, over 13% of them seen once. This receptor was taken from a woman under 30 in good health. Sequenced sample: naive CD4+ T cells from blood.

The CDR3 spells CASSAGQNSGNTIYF. The CDR3 region has the DNA TGTGCCAGCAGCGCGGGACAGAACTCTGGAAACACCATATATTTT. The V gene is TRBV9, the J gene TRBJ1-3, with TRBD1 identical over 7 bases. V was pared by 3 bases and J by 0 bases, with 3 bases of the junction left unmatched. Germline values: CDR1 SGDLS, CDR2 YYNGEE. The CDR3 sequence is 15 residues long.